These 30 T cell receptor beta chains share one sample of origin, sequenced in a study of T-cell reconstitution after alpha-beta-depleted transplantation in children. Construction of the TCRbeta library involved unique molecular identifiers. TCRdb recomputed calls from the PCR reads with MiXCR, one row per CDR3 protein. In the table there are over 150,000 distinct CDR3 sequences, 6.6% of which are singletons. Sample: PBMCs, taken before TCRalphabeta/CD19-depleted stem cell transplant. The source of these receptors is a boy between 2 and 10 years old with acute lymphoblastic leukemia, due to receive a stem cell transplant.

This clonotype showed up many times. The chain recombines TRBV11-2 with TRBJ2-3; tentatively, D is TRBD2 (5 bases). Germline assignment: CDR1 SGHAT and CDR2 FQNNGV. Trimming pared 9 bases from V and 4 bases from J, leaving 20 bases between. The CDR3 sequence is 15 residues long. The CDR3: CASDSGTQLADTQYF. CDR3 in DNA: TGTGCCAGTGACTCGGGCACACAACTAGCAGATACGCAGTATTTT.

Here the CDR3 DNA reads TGTGCCAGCTCACCGGACGCAGAACACTACGAGCAGTACTTC. Protein: CASSPDAEHYEQYF. The chain employs TRBV18 and TRBJ2-7; D uncertain. CDR1 KGHSH and CDR2 LQKENI come from the germline V gene. The CDR3 sequence is 14 residues long. V lost 3 bases, J lost 3 bases, and 12 bases lay in between.

V is TRBV20-1 and J is TRBJ2-1, with 9 bases aligning to TRBD2. Trimming took 6 bases from V and 1 from J; bases not matched to a gene: 10. Germline CDR1 and CDR2: DFQATT and SNEGSKA (reference sequence). The CDR3 contains 16 residues. The CDR3 region has the DNA TGCAGTGCAAGGGAGAGCGGGGGGTGGTCCTACAATGAGCAGTTCTTC. Translating it yields CSARESGGWSYNEQFF.

This clonotype came up a few times. The CDR3 reads CASSWGGDSEAFF. CDR3 in DNA: TGTGCCAGCAGCTGGGGGGGAGACTCTGAAGCTTTCTTT. This rearrangement joins TRBV5-6 to TRBJ1-1, with D possibly matching TRBD1 (5 bases). The CDR3 loop spans 13 amino acids. Trimming pared 3 bases from V and 6 bases from J, leaving 12 bases between. The germline V gene has CDR1 SGHDT and CDR2 YYEEEE.

The table lists this clonotype with a count of one. The genes are TRBV30 and TRBJ2-1, with D tentatively TRBD1 (5 bases). This CDR3 contains 15 residues. V dropped 3 bases and J dropped 5 bases, with 17 bases sitting between them. Germline V gives CDR1 GTSNPN, CDR2 SVGIG (reference sequence). CDR3 DNA: TGTGCCTGGAGCTTCGGGCAGGGTCTTAACAATGAGCAGTTCTTC. It codes for CAWSFGQGLNNEQFF.

The CDR3 is CATSSPGQGHTYEQYF. In DNA, the CDR3 is TGTGCCACCAGCAGCCCGGGACAGGGTCATACCTACGAGCAGTACTTC. The J gene is TRBJ2-7, the V gene TRBV15, with 9 bases lining up with TRBD1. Per germline, CDR1 LNHNV and CDR2 YYDKDF (reference sequence). The CDR3 consists of 16 residues. V was clipped by 3 bases and J by 2 bases; unmatched bases: 8.

There are many counts of this clonotype. The J gene is TRBJ2-7, the V gene TRBV29-1, with TRBD2 matching over 13 bases. Germline CDR1 is SQVTM and CDR2 is ANQGSEA. V gave up 3 bases and J gave up 0 bases; unmatched junction bases: 5. This CDR3 comprises 16 residues. CDR3 sequence reads: CSVDGTSGTNSYEQYF. CDR3 nucleotide sequence: TGCAGCGTTGATGGGACTAGCGGGACCAACTCCTACGAGCAGTACTTC.

This clonotype came up many times. This chain joins TRBV9 and TRBJ2-1, with 9 positions matching TRBD2. V trimming: 5 bases; J trimming: 3 bases; junction bases outside the gene matches: 6. Germline CDR1 and CDR2: SGDLS and YYNGEE. The CDR3 sequence is 15 residues long. Here the CDR3 DNA reads TGTGCCAGCAGTGGAGGACTAGCGAACTACAATGAGCAGTTCTTC. Protein sequence: CASSGGLANYNEQFF.

This clonotype was counted many times. This sequence joins TRBV5-1 and TRBJ2-1; TRBD2 aligns across 7 bases. Germline CDR1 and CDR2: SGHRS and YFSETQ. This CDR3 contains 13 residues. V was pared by 1 base and J by 9 bases, with 4 bases of the junction left unmatched. This CDR3 reads CASSLWTRVEQFF. For the CDR3, the DNA is TGCGCCAGCAGCTTGTGGACTAGAGTTGAGCAGTTCTTC.

This clonotype has a count of ten or more. The gene calls are TRBV7-2 and TRBJ2-3; unclear D gene. Germline V gene sequence: CDR1 SGHTA, CDR2 FQGNSA. V lost 5 bases, J lost 5 bases, and 2 bases lay in between. This CDR3 is built from 10 residues. The CDR3 region is CASSGDTQYF. The CDR3 DNA reads as TGTGCCAGCAGCGGAGATACGCAGTATTTT.

The V gene is TRBV3-1, the J gene TRBJ2-1; the match to TRBD2 covers 8 bases. Trimming removed 2 bases from V and 5 bases from J; junction bases left unmatched: 8. The CDR3 spans 16 residues. The germline V gene encodes CDR1 LGHDT and CDR2 YNNKEL (reference sequence). In DNA, the CDR3 is TGTGCCAGCAGCCAAAGAGCGGGAGTGAGGGACAATGAGCAGTTCTTC. Its protein is CASSQRAGVRDNEQFF.

This clonotype was seen ten or more times. This chain links TRBV24-1 with TRBJ2-2; 9 nucleotides align to TRBD1. This CDR3 spans 20 amino acids. Germline-derived CDR1 and CDR2 are KGHDR and SFDVKD. V gave up 0 bases and J gave up 3 bases; unmatched junction bases: 13. CDR3: CATSDLSPKQGALDTGELFF. CDR3 coding DNA: TGTGCCACCAGTGATTTGTCCCCGAAACAGGGGGCGCTGGACACCGGGGAGCTGTTTTTT.

This clonotype has a count of ten or more. The chain carries TRBV28 and TRBJ1-1, with unresolved D. This CDR3 region has 12 residues. CDR1 is MDHEN and CDR2 is SYDVKM in the germline V gene. Trimming took off 9 bases at V and 0 bases at J, with 8 bases between the two ends. CDR3 in DNA: TGTGCCAGTAGTCCACTGAACACTGAAGCTTTCTTT. Amino acids: CASSPLNTEAFF. Looking up the rest from reference TRBV28 and TRBJ1-1 gives the full variable domain: DVKVTQSSRYLVKRTGEKVFLECVQDMDHENMFWYRQDPGLGLRLIYFSYDVKMKEKGDIPEGYSVSREKKERFSLILESASTNQTSMYLCASSPLNTEAFFGQGTRLTVV.

This clonotype was seen ten or more times. The chain is built from TRBV29-1 and TRBJ1-1, with D uncertain. Trimming left V 5 bases short and J 6 bases short, with 16 bases between. CDR3 size: 13 residues. CDR1 and CDR2 (germline): SQVTM, ANQGSEA. The CDR3 region has the DNA TGCAGCGTTACGACCTCGGGGATATCTGAAGCTTTCTTT. Residues: CSVTTSGISEAFF. Together with reference TRBV29-1 and TRBJ1-1, the CDR3 gives the full variable domain: SAVISQKPSRDICQRGTSLTIQCQVDSQVTMMFWYRQQPGQSLTLIATANQGSEATYESGFVIDKFPISRPNLTFSTLTVSNMSPEDSSIYLCSVTTSGISEAFFGQGTRLTVV.

This clonotype was detected ten times or more. V and J are TRBV5-5 and TRBJ1-5; 10 positions match TRBD1. Looked up from germline, CDR1 is SGHKS and CDR2 is YYEKEE (reference sequence). CDR3 length equals 17 residues. J was trimmed by 0 bases and V by 4 bases; bases with no gene match: 7. The CDR3 here is CASSRTGGSYSNQPQHF. Written as DNA, the CDR3 is TGTGCCAGCAGCAGGACAGGGGGGTCCTATAGCAATCAGCCCCAGCATTTT.

Many counts were recorded for this clonotype. The chain combines TRBV5-1 with TRBJ1-2, with a tentative D call TRBD1 (5 bases). The CDR3 has 12 amino acids. The V and J ends lost 1 base and 7 bases respectively, with 8 bases between them. CDR1 and CDR2 from the germline V gene are SGHRS and YFSETQ. The CDR3 coding sequence is TGCGCCAGCAGCTTGTCCGGGGCTGGCTACACCTTC. Amino acids: CASSLSGAGYTF. Filled out from reference TRBV5-1 and TRBJ1-2, the complete variable domain reads KAGVTQTPRYLIKTRGQQVTLSCSPISGHRSVSWYQQTPGQGLQFLFEYFSETQRNKGNFPGRFSGRQFSNSRSEMNVSTLELGDSALYLCASSLSGAGYTFGSGTRLTVV.

This clonotype came up many times. The V and J genes are TRBV6-1 and TRBJ2-1, with D possibly TRBD2 on 6 matching bases. The CDR3 extends over 15 amino acids. Germline values: CDR1 MNHNS, CDR2 SASEGT. Trimming left V 10 bases short and J 6 bases short, with 22 bases between. CDR3 loop: CATLRGNEGLNEQFF. CDR3 in DNA: TGTGCCACCCTAAGGGGCAATGAGGGACTCAATGAGCAGTTCTTC.

This clonotype was seen a handful of times. The chain is built from TRBV18 and TRBJ2-7; D is perhaps TRBD2 (6 bases). The CDR3 runs to 13 residues. Trimming shortened V by 2 bases and J by 2 bases, and 7 bases separated the two germline ends. Germline V CDR1 and CDR2: KGHSH, LQKENI. CDR3 amino acids: CASSPERAYEQYF. The CDR3 DNA follows: TGTGCCAGCTCACCAGAGCGGGCCTACGAGCAGTACTTC.

This clonotype came up many times. This chain joins TRBV5-6 and TRBJ2-1, with TRBD1 as a possible D gene (6 bases). The germline V gene has CDR1 SGHDT and CDR2 YYEEEE. This CDR3 has 16 residues. Trimming pared 5 bases from V and 4 bases from J, leaving 19 bases between. The DNA of the CDR3 is TGTGCCAGCAGTCTCTACACGGGACACATATACAATGAGCAGTTCTTC. Residues: CASSLYTGHIYNEQFF.

The genes are TRBV11-2 and TRBJ2-7, with a weak D call TRBD2 (5 bases). Germline CDR1 is SGHAT and CDR2 is FQNNGV. Trimming took off 5 bases at V and 6 bases at J, with 23 bases between the two ends. The CDR3 is 16 residues long. The CDR3 DNA reads as TGTGCCAGCAGCCCTACTAGAACGGGTCTCGGCCTCGAGCAGTACTTC. It codes for CASSPTRTGLGLEQYF.

This clonotype appeared many times. The chain combines TRBV6-5 with TRBJ2-7; TRBD2 matches 7 bases. The CDR3 runs 12 residues. With V trimmed by 6 bases and J by 9 bases, 8 bases remained unmatched. Germline lookup yields CDR1 MNHEY and CDR2 SVGAGI. This CDR3 reads CASSRPGTMQYF. In DNA, the CDR3 is TGTGCCAGCAGCCGACCGGGGACTATGCAGTACTTC.

In this sample, this clonotype turned up a few times. The gene calls are TRBV7-2 and TRBJ2-5; 10 bases are a match to TRBD2. The V gene end was trimmed by 1 base and the J gene end by 3 bases; junction bases not matched to a gene: 8. This CDR3 has 17 residues. CDR1 and CDR2 (germline): SGHTA, FQGNSA. The CDR3 sequence is CASSLVSSSGSEETQYF. The CDR3, as DNA: TGTGCCAGCAGCTTAGTTTCCTCTAGCGGGAGCGAAGAGACCCAGTACTTC.

This clonotype was picked up many times. The chain joins TRBV20-1 to TRBJ2-1, with 7 bases that match TRBD2. The CDR3 runs to 13 residues. Germline CDR1 DFQATT, CDR2 SNEGSKA (reference sequence). After removal of 6 bases from V and 5 bases from J, the junction contained 7 bases not matched to a gene. CDR3 loop: CSALLADHNEQFF. CDR3 nucleotide sequence: TGCAGTGCCCTCCTAGCGGACCACAATGAGCAGTTCTTC.

This clonotype has at least ten counts. The chain uses TRBV12-3 or TRBV12-4 and TRBJ2-3; 12 bases are shared with TRBD2. Trimming removed 5 bases from V and 6 bases from J; junction bases left unmatched: 9. The CDR3 has 16 amino acids. The CDR3 coding sequence is TGTGCCAGCAGTCAACTCAAGACTAGCGGGAGTGATACGCAGTATTTT. Encoded protein: CASSQLKTSGSDTQYF.

V usage is TRBV7-6 and J usage is TRBJ2-7, with D possibly TRBD2 on 5 matching bases. V was cut by 5 bases and J by 3 bases, with 17 bases left in between. Germline CDR1 reads SGHVS; CDR2 reads FNYEAQ. CDR3 length equals 15 residues. The CDR3 nucleotides read TGTGCCAGCAGCCCCGGCCGGGGTAGTAGCTACGAGCAGTACTTC. Protein sequence: CASSPGRGSSYEQYF.

This clonotype was counted ten times or more. CDR3 nucleotide sequence: TGTGCCAGCAGCGAGGGGACCGTGACTAGCGACGAGCAGTACTTC. Protein sequence: CASSEGTVTSDEQYF. The chain is built from TRBV9 and TRBJ2-7, with 8 bases fitting TRBD2. Germline values: CDR1 SGDLS, CDR2 YYNGEE. The V segment lost 3 bases and the J segment 5 bases; nucleotides outside the gene matches: 10. This CDR3 is built from 15 residues.

This rearrangement joins TRBV29-1 to TRBJ2-2, with TRBD2 matching over 11 bases. Per germline, CDR1 SQVTM and CDR2 ANQGSEA. Trimming at V came to 1 base and at J to 7 bases, leaving 5 bases not matched to a gene. There are 15 residues in the CDR3. CDR3 DNA sequence: TGCAGCGTTGAAGGGCGACTAGCGGGGCGCGGGGAGCTGTTTTTT. Its protein product is CSVEGRLAGRGELFF.

This clonotype was picked up many times. The DNA for the CDR3 is TGTGCCAGCAGTTATCCCGGGGGCGAAACCTACGAGCAGTACTTC. Amino acid sequence: CASSYPGGETYEQYF. The V and J genes are TRBV27 and TRBJ2-7; D tentatively reads TRBD1 or TRBD2 (6 bases each). The CDR3 runs 15 residues. Trimming shortened V by 4 bases and J by 2 bases, and 15 bases separated the two germline ends. Germline-derived CDR1 and CDR2 are MNHEY and SMNVEV (reference sequence).

This clonotype has a count of ten or more. The chain links TRBV20-1 to TRBJ2-7; D gene unclear. The V end lost 6 bases, the J end lost 9 bases, and 12 bases lay between the germline ends. This CDR3 is built from 10 residues. Germline V CDR1 and CDR2: DFQATT, SNEGSKA (reference sequence). DNA for the CDR3: TGCAGTGCCTTGCGCTGGAGGCAGTACTTC. Amino acids: CSALRWRQYF.

This clonotype was detected many times. This chain links TRBV5-1 with TRBJ2-3; the D gene is possibly TRBD1 (6 bases). CDR1 and CDR2 from the germline V gene are SGHRS and YFSETQ. The CDR3 is made up of 14 amino acids. Trimming cost V 0 bases and J 4 bases, with 9 bases left between them. CDR3 nucleotides: TGCGCCAGCAGCTTGGGCAGGGGAGCAGATACGCAGTATTTT. Its protein product is CASSLGRGADTQYF.